The 4 T cell receptor beta chains below come from one sample, sequenced in a study of human T cells and chemical hapten exposure. Time point denoted: patch test 3, about 24 weeks after DPC sensitization. Stated treatment: therapeutic diphenylcyclopropenone sensitization with weekly scalp DPC. Via MiXCR, TCRdb re-called the RACE reads, giving one row per CDR3 protein. The data show about 160,000 distinct CDR3 sequences, around a quarter seen once. The specimen was whole blood, collected in connection with sensitization to the hapten diphenylcyclopropenone (DPC). The source is a woman aged 18-29 years with alopecia areata. Some clones in this sample may be carry-over from other donors' samples.

This clonotype was seen only a few times. The chain recombines TRBV6-1 with TRBJ2-7; D may match TRBD1 or TRBD2 (5 bases each). The CDR3 has 15 amino acids. V was clipped by 6 bases and J by 5 bases, with 20 bases between them. Germline V gene data show CDR1 as MNHNS and CDR2 as SASEGT. The CDR3, as DNA: TGTGCCAGCAGCGCCCGACTGGAACGGGGCGACGAGCAGTACTTC. Protein: CASSARLERGDEQYF.

The chain has TRBV29-1 and TRBJ1-4, with D uncertain. The germline gives CDR1 SQVTM, CDR2 ANQGSEA. There are 15 residues in the CDR3. The DNA for the CDR3 is TGCAGTGGAGGGCACCAGTTTGCAACTAATGAAAAACTGTTTTTT. Protein product: CSGGHQFATNEKLFF.

This clonotype was seen a few times. This sequence joins TRBV10-2 and TRBJ2-3; 7 nucleotides line up with TRBD1. Germline loops: CDR1 WSHSY, CDR2 SAAADI. The CDR3 covers 14 residues. V lost 2 bases, J lost 4 bases, and 3 bases stayed unmatched. CDR3 protein: CASSEDRVADTQYF. CDR3 bases: TGCGCCAGCAGTGAGGACAGGGTGGCAGATACGCAGTATTTT.

The chain has TRBV11-2 and TRBJ2-3; TRBD2 matches at 11 bases. The germline V gene encodes CDR1 SGHAT and CDR2 FQNNGV. Unmatched junction bases numbered 4, after V lost 2 bases and J lost 0 bases. There are 17 residues in the CDR3. CDR3 protein: CASSLRLAGTSTDTQYF. The CDR3 DNA sequence: TGTGCCAGCAGCTTAAGACTAGCGGGGACTAGCACAGATACGCAGTATTTT.